The T cell receptor (beta chain) under discussion was sequenced for a study of T cells in Graves' hyperthyroidism and ophthalmopathy. Study observations and caveats: The model made its ophthalmopathy prediction, and onset followed a median around 6.9 months later.

This CDR3 is built from 17 residues. Germline lookup yields CDR1 SGHTA and CDR2 FQGNSA. V was pared by 3 bases and J by 6 bases, with 4 bases of the junction left unmatched. Stability of Graves' hyperthyroidism was defined as absent ophthalmopathy progression within 18 months. Clinical symptoms, serum thyroxine and TRAb, thyroid ultrasound and orbital computed tomography were used for the diagnoses. Amplification yielded TCR beta CDR3 regions, with RNA transcripts as the source. First-round RT-PCR with HTBI primers amplified the TCR CDR3 region. TCRdb called the multiplex PCR reads again in MiXCR, with one record for every CDR3 protein. In the table there are some 800,000 distinct CDR3 sequences, around 38% of which are singletons. This clonotype was picked up a small number of times. Its specificity is not known.

The clonotype originates from a man aged 18 to 30 with Graves' hyperthyroidism. What was sequenced was blood. This chain joins TRBV7-2 and TRBJ2-2; TRBD2 matches at 16 bases. CDR3 region: CASSFKGTSGGAGELFF. The CDR3, as DNA: TGTGCCAGCAGCTTTAAGGGGACTAGCGGGGGGGCCGGGGAGCTGTTTTTT.